The 2 T cell receptor beta chains presented below share a single source sample, sequenced in a study of cytomegalovirus exposure and HLA in healthy donors. Use of 60 Vbeta and 13 Jbeta primers characterized the PCR. Using immunoSEQ multiplex PCR, the repertoire was profiled, and TCRdb retains in-frame clones only, with some absent. In the table there are 200,000 to 300,000 clones, 82% of which are singletons. The sequenced material came from PBMCs. These receptors were collected from a woman between 40 and 50 years old in good health and CMV-seropositive.

The chain joins TRBV10-3 to TRBJ2-7; 7 positions match TRBD2. Germline V lookup: CDR1 ENHRY, CDR2 SYGVKD. CDR3 length: 15 amino acids. The junction had 13 bases not matched to a gene; V was cut back by 6 bases and J by 5 bases. CDR3 loop: CAISGPRTSGHEQYF. CDR3 sequence (DNA): TGTGCCATCAGCGGTCCAAGGACTAGTGGCCACGAGCAGTACTTC.

The chain uses TRBV5-1 and TRBJ1-1, with a tentative D call TRBD1 (6 bases). The CDR3 is 16 residues long. Germline V lookup: CDR1 SGHRS, CDR2 YFSETQ. With 5 bases removed from V and 3 bases from J, the gap between germline ends came to 20 bases. Here the CDR3 reads CASSPRAGAGDTEAFF. DNA for the CDR3: TGCGCCAGCAGTCCCAGGGCGGGGGCGGGGGACACTGAAGCTTTCTTT. The complete variable domain, with remaining parts taken from reference TRBV5-1 and TRBJ1-1, reads KAGVTQTPRYLIKTRGQQVTLSCSPISGHRSVSWYQQTPGQGLQFLFEYFSETQRNKGNFPGRFSGRQFSNSRSEMNVSTLELGDSALYLCASSPRAGAGDTEAFFGQGTRLTVV.